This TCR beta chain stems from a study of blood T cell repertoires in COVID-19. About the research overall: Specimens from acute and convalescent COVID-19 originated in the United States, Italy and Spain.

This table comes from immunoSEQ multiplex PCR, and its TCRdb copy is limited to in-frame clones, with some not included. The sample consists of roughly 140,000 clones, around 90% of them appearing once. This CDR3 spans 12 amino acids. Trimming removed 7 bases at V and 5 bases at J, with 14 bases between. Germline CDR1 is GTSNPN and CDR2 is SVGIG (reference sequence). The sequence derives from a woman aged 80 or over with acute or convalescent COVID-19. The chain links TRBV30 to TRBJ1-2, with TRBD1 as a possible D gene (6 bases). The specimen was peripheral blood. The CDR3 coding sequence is TGTGCCTCGGCTGGGGACACATATGGCTACACCTTC. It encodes CASAGDTYGYTF. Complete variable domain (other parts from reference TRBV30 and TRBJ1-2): SQTIHQWPATLVQPVGSPLSLECTVEGTSNPNLYWYRQAAGRGLQLLFYSVGIGQISSEVPQNLSASRPQDRQFILSSKKLLLSDSGFYLCASAGDTYGYTFGSGTRLTVV.